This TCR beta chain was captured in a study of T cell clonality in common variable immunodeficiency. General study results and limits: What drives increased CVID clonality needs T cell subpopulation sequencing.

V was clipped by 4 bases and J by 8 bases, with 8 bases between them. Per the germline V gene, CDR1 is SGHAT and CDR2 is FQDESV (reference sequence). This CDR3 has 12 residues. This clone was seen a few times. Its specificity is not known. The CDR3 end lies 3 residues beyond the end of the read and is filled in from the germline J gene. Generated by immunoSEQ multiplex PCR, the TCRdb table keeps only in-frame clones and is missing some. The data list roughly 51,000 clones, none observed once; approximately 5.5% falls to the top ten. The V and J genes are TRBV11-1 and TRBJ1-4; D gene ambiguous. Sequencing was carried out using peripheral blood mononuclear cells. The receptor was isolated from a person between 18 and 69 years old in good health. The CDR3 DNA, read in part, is TGTGCCAGCAGCTCTGAGGGCGAAAAA. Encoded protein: CASSSEGEK. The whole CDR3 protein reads CASSSEGEKLFF. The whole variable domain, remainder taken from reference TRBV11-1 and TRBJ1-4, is EAEVAQSPRYKITEKSQAVAFWCDPISGHATLYWYRQILGQGPELLVQFQDESVVDDSQLPKDRFSAERLKGVDSTLKIQPAELGDSAMYLCASSSEGEKLFFGSGTQLSVL.